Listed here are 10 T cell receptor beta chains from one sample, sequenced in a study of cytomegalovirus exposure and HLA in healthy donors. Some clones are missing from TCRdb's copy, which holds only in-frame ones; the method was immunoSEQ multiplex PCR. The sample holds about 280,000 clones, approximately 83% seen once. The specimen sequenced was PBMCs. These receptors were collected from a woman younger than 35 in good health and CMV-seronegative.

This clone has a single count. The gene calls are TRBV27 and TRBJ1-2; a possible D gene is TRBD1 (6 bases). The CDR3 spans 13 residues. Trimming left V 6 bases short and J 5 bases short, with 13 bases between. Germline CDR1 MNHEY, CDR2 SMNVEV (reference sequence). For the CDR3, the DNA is TGTGCCAGCAGGCGGGGGGCTGGTTATGGCTACACCTTC. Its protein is CASRRGAGYGYTF.

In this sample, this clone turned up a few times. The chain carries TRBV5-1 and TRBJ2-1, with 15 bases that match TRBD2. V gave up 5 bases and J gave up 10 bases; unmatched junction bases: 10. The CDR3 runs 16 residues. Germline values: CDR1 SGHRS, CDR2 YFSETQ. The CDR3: CASSYPGLAGGGEQFF. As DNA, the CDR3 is TGCGCCAGCAGTTATCCGGGACTAGCGGGGGGTGGAGAGCAGTTCTTC.

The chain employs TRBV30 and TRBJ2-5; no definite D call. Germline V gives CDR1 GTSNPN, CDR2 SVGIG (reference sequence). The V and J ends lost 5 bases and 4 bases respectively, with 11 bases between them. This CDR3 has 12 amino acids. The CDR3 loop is CAWAGFGETQYF. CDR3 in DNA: TGTGCCTGGGCCGGTTTTGGAGAGACCCAGTACTTC.

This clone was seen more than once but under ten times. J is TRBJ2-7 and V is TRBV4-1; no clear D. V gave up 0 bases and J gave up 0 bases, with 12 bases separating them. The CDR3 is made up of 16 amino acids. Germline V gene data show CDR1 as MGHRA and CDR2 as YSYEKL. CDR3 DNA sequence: TGCGCCAGCAGCCAAGATAGAGGCCACCCCTCCTACGAGCAGTACTTC. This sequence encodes CASSQDRGHPSYEQYF.

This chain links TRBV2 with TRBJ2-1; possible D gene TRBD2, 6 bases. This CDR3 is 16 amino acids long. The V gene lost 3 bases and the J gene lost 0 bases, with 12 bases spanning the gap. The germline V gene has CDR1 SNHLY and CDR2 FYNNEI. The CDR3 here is CASSDLSGSSYNEQFF. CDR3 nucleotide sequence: TGTGCCAGCAGTGATCTATCCGGGAGCTCCTACAATGAGCAGTTCTTC.

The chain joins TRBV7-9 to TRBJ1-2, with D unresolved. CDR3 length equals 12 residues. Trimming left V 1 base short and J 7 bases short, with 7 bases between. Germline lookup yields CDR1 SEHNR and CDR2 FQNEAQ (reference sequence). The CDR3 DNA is TGTGCCAGCAGCTTAGAACTTATTGGCTACACCTTC. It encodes CASSLELIGYTF.

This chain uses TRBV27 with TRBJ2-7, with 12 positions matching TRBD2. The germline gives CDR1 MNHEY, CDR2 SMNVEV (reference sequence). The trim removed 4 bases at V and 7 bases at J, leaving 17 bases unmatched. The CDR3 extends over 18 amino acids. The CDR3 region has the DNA TGTGCCAGCAGTTACTCAAAGGGACTAGCGGGCCGCGCCGATGAGCAGTACTTC. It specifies CASSYSKGLAGRADEQYF.

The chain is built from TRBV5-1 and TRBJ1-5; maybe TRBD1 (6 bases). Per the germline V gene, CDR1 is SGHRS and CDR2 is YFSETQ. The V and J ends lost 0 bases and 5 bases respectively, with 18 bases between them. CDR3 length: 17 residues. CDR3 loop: CASSLEGGGRLDQPQHF. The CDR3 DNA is TGCGCCAGCAGCTTGGAAGGTGGGGGCCGGCTCGATCAGCCCCAGCATTTT.

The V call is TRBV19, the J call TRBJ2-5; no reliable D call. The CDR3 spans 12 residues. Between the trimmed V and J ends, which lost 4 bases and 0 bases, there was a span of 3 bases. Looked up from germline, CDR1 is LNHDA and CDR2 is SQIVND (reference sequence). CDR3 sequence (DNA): TGTGCCAGTAGTACAAACCAAGAGACCCAGTACTTC. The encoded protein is CASSTNQETQYF.

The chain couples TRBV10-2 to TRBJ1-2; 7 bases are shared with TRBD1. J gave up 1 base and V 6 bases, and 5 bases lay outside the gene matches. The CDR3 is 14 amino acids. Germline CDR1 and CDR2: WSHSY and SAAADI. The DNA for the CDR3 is TGCGCCAGCAGGGGGACAGCCCGTAACTATGGCTACACCTTC. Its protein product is CASRGTARNYGYTF.